One and the same sample provided the 20 T cell receptor beta chains below, sequenced in a study of a mutant IDH1 vaccine in newly diagnosed glioma. Antigens of these TCRs are unknown. Repertoires were generated with immunoSEQ multiplex PCR, while TCRdb's copy carries only in-frame clones and drops some. Among some 29,000 clones, more than 60% were seen once, and the ten largest hold roughly 8%. Described time point: week 35, safety follow-up. Vaccination comprised doses that each held 300 ug of mutant IDH1 20-mer peptide, plus topical imiquimod. The source was PBMCs, collected from a glioma patient whose treatment included an IDH1 peptide vaccine. Receptor source: a man over 45 with glioma.

The genes are TRBV2 and TRBJ2-7; possibly TRBD2 for D (6 bases). CDR1 and CDR2 from the germline V gene are SNHLY and FYNNEI. Trimming took off 5 bases at V and 2 bases at J, with 10 bases between the two ends. This CDR3 has 13 amino acids. Written as DNA, the CDR3 is TGTGCCAGCAGTCGGGAGCACCCCTACGAGCAGTACTTC. This gives the protein CASSREHPYEQYF. Drawing the rest from reference TRBV2 and TRBJ2-7, the complete variable domain is EPEVTQTPSHQVTQMGQEVILRCVPISNHLYFYWYRQILGQKVEFLVSFYNNEISEKSEIFDDQFSVERPDGSNFTLKIRSTKLEDSAMYFCASSREHPYEQYFGPGTRLTVT.

The CDR3 DNA follows: TGTGCCAGGGGAGCTAGCGGGGGGGGGATCAATGAGCAGTTCTTC. Its protein is CARGASGGGINEQFF. V gene TRBV2 combines with J gene TRBJ2-1, with TRBD2 identical over 12 bases. The CDR3 extends over 15 amino acids. J gave up 6 bases and V 9 bases, and 9 bases lay outside the gene matches. The germline gives CDR1 SNHLY, CDR2 FYNNEI.

V gene TRBV6-5 combines with J gene TRBJ2-2, with D uncertain. The CDR3 length is 11 residues. Trimming pared 8 bases from V and 3 bases from J, leaving 4 bases between. Germline CDR1 MNHEY, CDR2 SVGAGI. The CDR3 reads CASFDTGELFF. In nucleotides, the CDR3 is TGTGCCAGCTTCGACACCGGGGAGCTGTTTTTT.

This clone was observed a handful of times. This chain connects TRBV2 to TRBJ1-2; D is unclear. This CDR3 has 14 residues. CDR1 and CDR2 from the germline V gene are SNHLY and FYNNEI. The V gene lost 0 bases and the J gene lost 1 base, with 6 bases spanning the gap. The CDR3 region has the DNA TGTGCCAGCAGTGAAGCGGGGAGTAACTATGGCTACACCTTC. It specifies CASSEAGSNYGYTF.

The chain combines TRBV5-4 with TRBJ2-2; 8 bases line up with TRBD2. The junction had 6 bases not matched to a gene; V was cut back by 4 bases and J by 1 base. Germline V gives CDR1 SGHNT, CDR2 YYREEE (reference sequence). This CDR3 has 16 residues. The DNA for the CDR3 is TGTGCCAGCAGCCCCTATAGCGGGATGAACACCGGGGAGCTGTTTTTT. It encodes CASSPYSGMNTGELFF.

The CDR3 region is CSAVGEKLFF. The CDR3 DNA reads TGCAGTGCCGTTGGGGAAAAACTGTTTTTT. The chain carries TRBV20-1 and TRBJ1-4, with unresolved D. V gave up 6 bases and J gave up 8 bases, with 7 bases separating them. The CDR3 has 10 amino acids. The germline CDR1 and CDR2 sequences are DFQATT and SNEGSKA (reference sequence).

The chain couples TRBV7-9 to TRBJ2-7; the match to TRBD1 covers 10 bases. The CDR3 has 15 residues. The junction had 7 bases not matched to a gene; V was cut back by 3 bases and J by 5 bases. Germline lookup yields CDR1 SEHNR and CDR2 FQNEAQ (reference sequence). In DNA form, the CDR3 reads TGTGCCAGCAGCTTCTGGACAGGGGGATTCCACGAGCAGTACTTC. The encoded protein is CASSFWTGGFHEQYF.

The chain uses TRBV6-5 and TRBJ1-2, with a tentative D call TRBD1 (5 bases). The V end was cut by 6 bases, the J end by 5 bases, with 16 bases between. The CDR3 is made up of 14 amino acids. Per germline, CDR1 MNHEY and CDR2 SVGAGI. The CDR3 region is CASRPPGRIYGYTF. The CDR3 DNA reads as TGTGCCAGCAGACCGCCGGGACGGATTTATGGCTACACCTTC.

A word on this clone: Other DNA sequences of this sample code for an identical CDR3. CDR3 nucleotides: TGTGCCAGTAGTAGGGCAGGGGGGAGGGAGACCCAGTACTTC. Its protein product is CASSRAGGRETQYF. The V and J genes are TRBV19 and TRBJ2-5, with D maybe TRBD1 (7 bases). The ends were cut back, 4 bases at V and 5 bases at J, with 14 bases in the middle. The germline CDR1 and CDR2 sequences are LNHDA and SQIVND (reference sequence). The CDR3 has 14 amino acids.

The chain recombines TRBV7-2 with TRBJ2-1, with D possibly TRBD2 on 6 matching bases. Germline CDR1 is SGHTA and CDR2 is FQGNSA. The CDR3 runs 13 residues. V lost 5 bases and J 10 bases, leaving 15 bases between the germline ends. CDR3 bases: TGTGCCAGCAGCCTGCTGGGGGGTGGGGAGCAGTTCTTC. It yields the protein CASSLLGGGEQFF.

This clone was observed a handful of times. The V and J genes are TRBV29-1 and TRBJ1-1, with D maybe TRBD1 (5 bases). Looked up from germline, CDR1 is SQVTM and CDR2 is ANQGSEA. Between the trimmed V and J ends, which lost 7 bases and 0 bases, there was a span of 9 bases. This CDR3 is built from 12 residues. The CDR3 nucleotides are TGCAGCGGGACAAGCATGAACACTGAAGCTTTCTTT. Protein sequence: CSGTSMNTEAFF. Full variable domain (rest looked up from reference TRBV29-1 and TRBJ1-1): SAVISQKPSRDICQRGTSLTIQCQVDSQVTMMFWYRQQPGQSLTLIATANQGSEATYESGFVIDKFPISRPNLTFSTLTVSNMSPEDSSIYLCSGTSMNTEAFFGQGTRLTVV.

In this sample, this clone turned up once. The chain has TRBV19 and TRBJ2-7; possible D gene TRBD1, 8 bases. The germline V and J ends were trimmed by 8 bases and 5 bases, with 19 bases remaining between them. CDR1 is LNHDA, CDR2 SQIVND, per germline (reference sequence). CDR3 size: 14 residues. The CDR3 protein is CASSREDRVDEQYF. For the CDR3, the DNA is TGTGCCAGTTCTCGGGAGGACAGGGTGGACGAGCAGTACTTC.

The chain couples TRBV6-1 to TRBJ2-5, with TRBD1 identical over 9 bases. The CDR3 is made up of 16 amino acids. Looked up from germline, CDR1 is MNHNS and CDR2 is SASEGT. The ends lost 4 bases at V and 2 bases at J; junction bases unmatched: 8. This CDR3 reads CASSVGQGTGQETQYF. The CDR3 DNA sequence: TGTGCCAGCAGTGTCGGACAGGGGACGGGTCAAGAGACCCAGTACTTC.

J is TRBJ2-1 and V is TRBV7-9; no clear D. The CDR3 covers 11 residues. Between the trimmed V and J ends, which lost 0 bases and 10 bases, there was a span of 4 bases. CDR1 is SEHNR, CDR2 FQNEAQ, per germline (reference sequence). The CDR3 nucleotides read TGTGCCAGCAGCTTAGCAGGAGAGCAGTTCTTC. It codes for CASSLAGEQFF.

This clone was seen once. The chain couples TRBV27 to TRBJ1-5; D is uncertain. The germline V gene has CDR1 MNHEY and CDR2 SMNVEV (reference sequence). The V and J ends lost 3 bases and 5 bases respectively, with 14 bases between them. The CDR3 sequence is 15 residues long. In DNA, the CDR3 is TGTGCCAGCAGTTTCCGGGCGATTGGCGATCAGCCCCAGCATTTT. This sequence encodes CASSFRAIGDQPQHF.

This chain uses TRBV15 with TRBJ1-5; tentative D call: TRBD1 (5 bases). The CDR3 is 14 residues long. Trimming pared 5 bases from V and 4 bases from J, leaving 12 bases between. CDR1 LNHNV and CDR2 YYDKDF come from the germline V gene (reference sequence). The CDR3 sequence is CATSGDGANQPQHF. CDR3 DNA sequence: TGTGCCACCAGCGGGGACGGAGCAAATCAGCCCCAGCATTTT.

The rearrangement links TRBV6-1 to TRBJ1-5; D remains unclear. This CDR3 is 13 amino acids long. The V gene lost 1 base and the J gene lost 7 bases, with 8 bases spanning the gap. Germline CDR1 is MNHNS and CDR2 is SASEGT. The CDR3 bases are TGTGCCAGCAGTGAAGGTGAAGCCCAGCCCCAGCATTTT. Translated: CASSEGEAQPQHF.

The genes are TRBV4-3 and TRBJ1-1; unclear D gene. CDR3 length: 14 residues. The germline V and J ends were trimmed by 1 base and 3 bases, with 9 bases remaining between them. CDR1 and CDR2 (germline): LGHNA, YSLEER. The CDR3 protein is CASSQAPSDTEAFF. In nucleotides, the CDR3 is TGCGCCAGCAGCCAAGCTCCGTCAGACACTGAAGCTTTCTTT.

CDR3: CASSQQDLFSYNEQFF. CDR3 DNA sequence: TGCGCCAGCAGCCAGCAAGATCTATTCTCCTACAATGAGCAGTTCTTC. The rearrangement joins TRBV4-1 to TRBJ2-1, with no clear D. This CDR3 is 16 amino acids long. V shed 3 bases and J shed 0 bases, with 12 bases lying between them. Germline V lookup: CDR1 MGHRA, CDR2 YSYEKL.

This rearrangement joins TRBV6-6 to TRBJ1-4; tentative D call: TRBD1 (5 bases). This CDR3 is built from 14 residues. In germline, CDR1 is MNHNY, CDR2 SVGAGI (reference sequence). Trimming shortened V by 6 bases and J by 5 bases, and 13 bases separated the two germline ends. CDR3 in amino acids: CASRPVGGNEKLFF. DNA for the CDR3: TGTGCCAGCAGGCCGGTCGGGGGGAATGAAAAACTGTTTTTT.